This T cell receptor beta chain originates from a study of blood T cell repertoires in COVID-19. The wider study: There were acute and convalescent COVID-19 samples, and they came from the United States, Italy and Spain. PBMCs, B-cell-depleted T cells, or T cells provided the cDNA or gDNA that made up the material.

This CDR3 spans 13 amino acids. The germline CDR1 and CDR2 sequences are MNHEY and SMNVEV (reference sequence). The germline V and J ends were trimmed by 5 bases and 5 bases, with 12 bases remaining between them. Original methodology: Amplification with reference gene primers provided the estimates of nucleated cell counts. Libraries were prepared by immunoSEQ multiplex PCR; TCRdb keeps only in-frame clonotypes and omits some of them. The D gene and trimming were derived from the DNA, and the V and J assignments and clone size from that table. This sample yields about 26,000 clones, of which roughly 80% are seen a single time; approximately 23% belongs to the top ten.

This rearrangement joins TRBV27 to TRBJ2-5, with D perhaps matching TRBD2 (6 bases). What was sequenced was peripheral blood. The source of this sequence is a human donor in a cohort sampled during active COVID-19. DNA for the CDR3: TGTGCCAGCAGTCCTCGGAGGGAGGAGACCCAGTACTTC. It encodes CASSPRREETQYF.